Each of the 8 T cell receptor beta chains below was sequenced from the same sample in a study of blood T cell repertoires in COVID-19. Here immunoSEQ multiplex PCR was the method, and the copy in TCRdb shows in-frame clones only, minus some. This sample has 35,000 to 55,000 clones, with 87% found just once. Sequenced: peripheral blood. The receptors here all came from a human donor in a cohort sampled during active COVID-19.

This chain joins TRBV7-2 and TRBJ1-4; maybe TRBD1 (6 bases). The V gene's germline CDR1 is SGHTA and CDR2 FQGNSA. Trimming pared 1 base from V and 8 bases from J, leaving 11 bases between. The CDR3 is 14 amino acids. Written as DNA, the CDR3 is TGTGCCAGCAGCTTAGTGTACAGGGCCGAAAAACTGTTTTTT. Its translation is CASSLVYRAEKLFF.

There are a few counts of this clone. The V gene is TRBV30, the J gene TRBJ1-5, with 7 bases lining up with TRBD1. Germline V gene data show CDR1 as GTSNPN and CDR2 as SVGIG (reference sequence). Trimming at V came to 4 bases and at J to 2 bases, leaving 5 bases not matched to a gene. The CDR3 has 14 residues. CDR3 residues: CAWTTGTGNQPQHF. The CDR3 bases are TGTGCCTGGACGACAGGGACGGGCAATCAGCCCCAGCATTTT.

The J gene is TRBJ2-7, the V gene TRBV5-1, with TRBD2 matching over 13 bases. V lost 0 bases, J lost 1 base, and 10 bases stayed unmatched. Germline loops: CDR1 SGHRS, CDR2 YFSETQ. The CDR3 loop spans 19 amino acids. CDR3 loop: CASSLAPTSGRALSYEQYF. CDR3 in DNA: TGCGCCAGCAGCTTGGCCCCTACTAGCGGGAGGGCCTTATCCTACGAGCAGTACTTC. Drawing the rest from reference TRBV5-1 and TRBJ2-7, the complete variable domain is KAGVTQTPRYLIKTRGQQVTLSCSPISGHRSVSWYQQTPGQGLQFLFEYFSETQRNKGNFPGRFSGRQFSNSRSEMNVSTLELGDSALYLCASSLAPTSGRALSYEQYFGPGTRLTVT.

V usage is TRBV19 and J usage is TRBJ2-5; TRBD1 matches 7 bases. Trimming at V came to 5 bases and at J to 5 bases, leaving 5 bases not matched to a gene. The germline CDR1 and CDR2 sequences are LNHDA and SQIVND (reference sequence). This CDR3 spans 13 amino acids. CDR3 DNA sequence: TGTGCCAGTAGTGACGGACAGGTCGAGACCCAGTACTTC. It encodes CASSDGQVETQYF. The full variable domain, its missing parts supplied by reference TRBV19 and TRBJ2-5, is DGGITQSPKYLFRKEGQNVTLSCEQNLNHDAMYWYRQDPGQGLRLIYYSQIVNDFQKGDIAEGYSVSREKKESFPLTVTSAQKNPTAFYLCASSDGQVETQYFGPGTRLLVL.

The DNA for the CDR3 is TGTGCCAGCAGCCCCGTCCCGGGACAGGGGGCGGGGGATGGCTACACCTTC. Its protein is CASSPVPGQGAGDGYTF. The V and J genes are TRBV3-1 (or the pseudogene TRBV3-2) and TRBJ1-2; 12 bases fit TRBD1. Germline V gene lookup returns CDR1 LGHDT and CDR2 YNNKEL (reference sequence). Trimming cost V 4 bases and J 6 bases; bases outside gene matches: 12. There are 17 residues in the CDR3.

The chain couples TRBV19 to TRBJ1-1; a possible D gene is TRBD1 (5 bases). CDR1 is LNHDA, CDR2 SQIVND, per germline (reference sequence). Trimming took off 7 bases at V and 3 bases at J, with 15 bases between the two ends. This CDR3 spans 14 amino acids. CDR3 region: CASMIGEGYTEAFF. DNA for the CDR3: TGTGCCAGTATGATTGGGGAGGGGTACACTGAAGCTTTCTTT.

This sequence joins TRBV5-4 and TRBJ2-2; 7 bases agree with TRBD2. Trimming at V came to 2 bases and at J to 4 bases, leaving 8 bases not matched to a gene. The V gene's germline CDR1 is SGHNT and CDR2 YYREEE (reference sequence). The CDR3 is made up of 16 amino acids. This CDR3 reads CASSFKLADFTGELFF. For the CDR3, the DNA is TGTGCCAGCAGCTTCAAGCTAGCGGACTTCACCGGGGAGCTGTTTTTT.

CDR3 nucleotides: TGTGCCAGCAGCCGTTCTAGCGGGAGGTCGAGAGAGCAGTACTTC. It codes for CASSRSSGRSREQYF. The genes are TRBV28 and TRBJ2-7; 11 nucleotides line up with TRBD2. This CDR3 has 15 residues. Germline-derived CDR1 and CDR2 are MDHEN and SYDVKM. V was clipped by 6 bases and J by 7 bases; unmatched bases: 11.